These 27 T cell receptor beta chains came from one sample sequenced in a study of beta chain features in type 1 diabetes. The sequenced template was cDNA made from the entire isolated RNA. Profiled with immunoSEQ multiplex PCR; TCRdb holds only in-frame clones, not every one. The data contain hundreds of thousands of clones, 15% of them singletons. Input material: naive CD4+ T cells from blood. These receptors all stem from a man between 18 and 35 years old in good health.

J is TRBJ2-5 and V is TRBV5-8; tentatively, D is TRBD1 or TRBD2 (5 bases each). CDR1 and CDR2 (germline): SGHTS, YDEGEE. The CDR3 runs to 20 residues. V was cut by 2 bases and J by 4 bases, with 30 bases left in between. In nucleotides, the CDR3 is TGTGCCAGCAGCTTTGATGGAGCCGTTTTCCGGCTGGGGGTCGTAGAGACCCAGTACTTC. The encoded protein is CASSFDGAVFRLGVVETQYF.

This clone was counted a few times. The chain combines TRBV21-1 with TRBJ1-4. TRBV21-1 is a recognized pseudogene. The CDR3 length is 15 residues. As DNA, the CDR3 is TGTGCCAGCAGCAAAAGCGGTGCAACTAATGAAAAACTGTTTTTT. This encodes CASSKSGATNEKLFF.

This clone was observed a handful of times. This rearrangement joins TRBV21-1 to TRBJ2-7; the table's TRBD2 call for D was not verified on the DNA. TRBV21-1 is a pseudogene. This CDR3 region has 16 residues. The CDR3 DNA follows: TGTGCCATTCCACTACCGGGACTAGCGGGGCCATACGAGCAGTACTTC. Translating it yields CAIPLPGLAGPYEQYF.

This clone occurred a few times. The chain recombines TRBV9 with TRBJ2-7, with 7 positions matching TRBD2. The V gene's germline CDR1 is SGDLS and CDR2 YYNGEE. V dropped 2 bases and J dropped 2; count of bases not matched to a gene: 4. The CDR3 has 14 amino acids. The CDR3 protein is CASSVQRDAYEQYF. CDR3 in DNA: TGTGCCAGCAGCGTCCAGCGGGATGCCTACGAGCAGTACTTC. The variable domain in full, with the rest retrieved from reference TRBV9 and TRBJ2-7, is DSGVTQTPKHLITATGQRVTLRCSPRSGDLSVYWYQQSLDQGLQFLIQYYNGEERAKGNILERFSAQQFPDLHSELNLSSLELGDSALYFCASSVQRDAYEQYFGPGTRLTVT.

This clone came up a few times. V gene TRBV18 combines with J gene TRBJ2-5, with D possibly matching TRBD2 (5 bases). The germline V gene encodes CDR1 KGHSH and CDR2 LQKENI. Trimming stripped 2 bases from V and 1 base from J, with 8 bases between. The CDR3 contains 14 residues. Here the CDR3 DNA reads TGTGCCAGCTCACCATTCGGACTCCAAGAGACCCAGTACTTC. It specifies CASSPFGLQETQYF. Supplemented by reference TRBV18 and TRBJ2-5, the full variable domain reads NAGVMQNPRHLVRRRGQEARLRCSPMKGHSHVYWYRQLPEEGLKFMVYLQKENIIDESGMPKERFSAEFPKEGPSILRIQQVVRGDSAAYFCASSPFGLQETQYFGPGTRLLVL.

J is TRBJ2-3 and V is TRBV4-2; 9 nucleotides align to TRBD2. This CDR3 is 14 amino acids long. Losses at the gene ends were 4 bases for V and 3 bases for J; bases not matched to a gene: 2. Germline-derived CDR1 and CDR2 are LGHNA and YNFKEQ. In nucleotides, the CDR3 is TGTGCCAGCAGCCTGACTAGCGGTACAGATACGCAGTATTTT. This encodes CASSLTSGTDTQYF.

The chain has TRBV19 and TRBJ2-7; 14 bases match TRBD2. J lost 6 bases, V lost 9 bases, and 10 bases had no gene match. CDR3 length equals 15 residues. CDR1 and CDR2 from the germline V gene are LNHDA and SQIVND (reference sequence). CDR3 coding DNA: TGTGCCAGCAACCCGACTAGCGGGGGGGCGACCGAGCAGTACTTC. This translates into CASNPTSGGATEQYF.

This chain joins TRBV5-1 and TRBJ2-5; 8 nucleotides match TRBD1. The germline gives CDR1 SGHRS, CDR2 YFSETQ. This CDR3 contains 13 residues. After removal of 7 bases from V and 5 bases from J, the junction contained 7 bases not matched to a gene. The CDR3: CASGRQGSETQYF. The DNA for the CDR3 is TGCGCCAGCGGTAGACAGGGGTCGGAGACCCAGTACTTC.

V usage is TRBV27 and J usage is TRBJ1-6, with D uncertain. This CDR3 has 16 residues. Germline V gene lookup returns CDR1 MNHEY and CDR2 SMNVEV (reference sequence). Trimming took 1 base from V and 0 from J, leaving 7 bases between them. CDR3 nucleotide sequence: TGTGCCAGCAGTTTATTGGCAGTCTCCTATAATTCACCCCTCCACTTT. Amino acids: CASSLLAVSYNSPLHF.

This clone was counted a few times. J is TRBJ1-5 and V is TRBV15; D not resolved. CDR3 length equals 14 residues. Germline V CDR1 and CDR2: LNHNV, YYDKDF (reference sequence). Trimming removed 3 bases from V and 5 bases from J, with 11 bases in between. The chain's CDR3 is CATSSEGFYQPQHF. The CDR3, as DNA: TGTGCCACCAGCAGTGAAGGGTTCTATCAGCCCCAGCATTTT.

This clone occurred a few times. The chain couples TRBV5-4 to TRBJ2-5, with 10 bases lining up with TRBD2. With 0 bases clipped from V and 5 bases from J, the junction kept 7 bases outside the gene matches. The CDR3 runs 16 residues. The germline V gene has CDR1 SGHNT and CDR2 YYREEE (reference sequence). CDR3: CASSLAPSGSRETQYF. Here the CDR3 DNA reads TGTGCCAGCAGCTTGGCACCTAGCGGGAGTCGGGAGACCCAGTACTTC.

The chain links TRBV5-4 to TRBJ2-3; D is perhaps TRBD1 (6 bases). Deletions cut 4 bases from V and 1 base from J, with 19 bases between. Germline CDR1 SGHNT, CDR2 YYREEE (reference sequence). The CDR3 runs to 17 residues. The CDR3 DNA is TGTGCCAGCAGCGCTAGGACAGCAGACGTAGGCACAGATACGCAGTATTTT. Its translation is CASSARTADVGTDTQYF.

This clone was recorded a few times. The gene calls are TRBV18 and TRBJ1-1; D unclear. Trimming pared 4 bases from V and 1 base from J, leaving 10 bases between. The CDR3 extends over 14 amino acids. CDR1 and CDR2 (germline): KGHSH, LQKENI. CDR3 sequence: CASSLTERNTEAFF. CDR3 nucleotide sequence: TGTGCCAGCTCACTAACGGAGCGGAACACTGAAGCTTTCTTT.

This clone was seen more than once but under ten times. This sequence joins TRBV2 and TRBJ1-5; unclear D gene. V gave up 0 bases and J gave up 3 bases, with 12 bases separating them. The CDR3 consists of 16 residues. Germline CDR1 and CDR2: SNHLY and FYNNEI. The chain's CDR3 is CASSEALPGVNQPQHF. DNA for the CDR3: TGTGCCAGCAGTGAAGCGCTTCCGGGTGTCAATCAGCCCCAGCATTTT.

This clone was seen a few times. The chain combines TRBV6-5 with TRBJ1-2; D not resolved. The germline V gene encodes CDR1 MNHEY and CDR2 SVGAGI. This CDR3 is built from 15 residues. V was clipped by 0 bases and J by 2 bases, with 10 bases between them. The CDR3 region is CASSYSELKNYGYTF. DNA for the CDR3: TGTGCCAGCAGTTACTCGGAACTGAAGAACTATGGCTACACCTTC.

The DNA for the CDR3 is TGTGCCAGCAACAGGGAGATGTTTAGCTATGGCTACACCTTC. Residues: CASNREMFSYGYTF. The gene calls are TRBV2 and TRBJ1-2, with D possibly being TRBD1 (6 bases). CDR1 is SNHLY, CDR2 FYNNEI, per germline. The CDR3 extends over 14 amino acids. V lost 7 bases and J lost 4, with 16 bases in between.

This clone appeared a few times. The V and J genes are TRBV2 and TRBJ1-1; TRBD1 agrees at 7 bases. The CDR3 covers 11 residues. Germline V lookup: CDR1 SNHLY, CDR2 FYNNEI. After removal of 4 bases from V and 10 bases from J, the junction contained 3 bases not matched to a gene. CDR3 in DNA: TGTGCCAGCAGTGGACAGGGAATAGCTTTCTTT. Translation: CASSGQGIAFF.

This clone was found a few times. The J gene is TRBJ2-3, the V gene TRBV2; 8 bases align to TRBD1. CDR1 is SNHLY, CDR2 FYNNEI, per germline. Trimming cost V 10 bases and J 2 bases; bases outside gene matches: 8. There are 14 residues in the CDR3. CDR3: CAIAGTGFTDTQYF. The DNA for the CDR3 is TGTGCCATTGCCGGGACAGGCTTCACAGATACGCAGTATTTT. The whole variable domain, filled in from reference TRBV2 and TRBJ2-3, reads EPEVTQTPSHQVTQMGQEVILRCVPISNHLYFYWYRQILGQKVEFLVSFYNNEISEKSEIFDDQFSVERPDGSNFTLKIRSTKLEDSAMYFCAIAGTGFTDTQYFGPGTRLTVL.

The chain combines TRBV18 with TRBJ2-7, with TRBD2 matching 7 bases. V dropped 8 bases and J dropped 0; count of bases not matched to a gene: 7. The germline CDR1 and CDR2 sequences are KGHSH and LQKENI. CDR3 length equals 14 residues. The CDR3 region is CASTREAGSYEQYF. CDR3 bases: TGTGCCAGCACCCGGGAGGCGGGCTCCTACGAGCAGTACTTC. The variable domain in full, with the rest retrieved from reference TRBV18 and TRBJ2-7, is NAGVMQNPRHLVRRRGQEARLRCSPMKGHSHVYWYRQLPEEGLKFMVYLQKENIIDESGMPKERFSAEFPKEGPSILRIQQVVRGDSAAYFCASTREAGSYEQYFGPGTRLTVT.

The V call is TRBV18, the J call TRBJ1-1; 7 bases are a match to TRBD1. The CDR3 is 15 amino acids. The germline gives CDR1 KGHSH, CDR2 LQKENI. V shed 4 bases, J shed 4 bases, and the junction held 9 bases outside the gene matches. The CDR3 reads CASSRERGLATEAFF. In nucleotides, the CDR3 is TGTGCCAGCTCACGAGAAAGGGGGCTTGCCACTGAAGCTTTCTTT.

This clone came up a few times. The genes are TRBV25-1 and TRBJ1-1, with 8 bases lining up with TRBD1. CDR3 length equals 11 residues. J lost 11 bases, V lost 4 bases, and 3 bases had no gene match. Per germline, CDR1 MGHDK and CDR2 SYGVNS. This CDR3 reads CASSGQGKAFF. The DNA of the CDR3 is TGTGCCAGCAGTGGACAGGGGAAGGCTTTCTTT.

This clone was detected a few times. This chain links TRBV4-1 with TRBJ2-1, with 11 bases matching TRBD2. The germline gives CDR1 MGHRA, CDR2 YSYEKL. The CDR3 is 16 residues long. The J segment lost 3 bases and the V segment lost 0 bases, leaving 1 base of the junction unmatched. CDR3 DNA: TGCGCCAGCAGCCAAGAGGGGACTAGCGGCTACAATGAGCAGTTCTTC. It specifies CASSQEGTSGYNEQFF.

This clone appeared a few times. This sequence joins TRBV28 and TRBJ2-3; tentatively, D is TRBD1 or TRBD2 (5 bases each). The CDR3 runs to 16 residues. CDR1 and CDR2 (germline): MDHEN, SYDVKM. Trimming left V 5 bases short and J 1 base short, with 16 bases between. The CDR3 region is CASSGGGRTRTDTQYF. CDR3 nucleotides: TGTGCCAGCAGTGGTGGGGGTCGGACCCGCACAGATACGCAGTATTTT.

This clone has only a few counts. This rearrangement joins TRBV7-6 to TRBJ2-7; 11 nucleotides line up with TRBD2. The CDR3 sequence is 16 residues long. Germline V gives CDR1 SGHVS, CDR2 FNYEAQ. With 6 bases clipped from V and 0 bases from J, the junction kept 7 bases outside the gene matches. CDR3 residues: CASSIGTSGSSYEQYF. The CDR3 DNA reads TGTGCCAGCAGTATAGGAACTAGCGGGAGCTCCTACGAGCAGTACTTC.

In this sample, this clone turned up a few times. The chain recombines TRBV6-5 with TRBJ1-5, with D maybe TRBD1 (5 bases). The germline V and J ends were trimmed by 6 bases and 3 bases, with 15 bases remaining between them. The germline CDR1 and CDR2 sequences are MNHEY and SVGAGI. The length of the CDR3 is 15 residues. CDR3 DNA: TGTGCCAGCAGCCTCGCTAGGGGTTCCAATCAGCCCCAGCATTTT. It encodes CASSLARGSNQPQHF.

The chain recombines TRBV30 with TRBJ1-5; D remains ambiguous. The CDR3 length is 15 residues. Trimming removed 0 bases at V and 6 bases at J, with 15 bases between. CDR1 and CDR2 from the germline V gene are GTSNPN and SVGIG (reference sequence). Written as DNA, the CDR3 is TGTGCCTGGAGTGTGGGCGGCGGACGGGGTCAGCCCCAGCATTTT. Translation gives CAWSVGGGRGQPQHF.

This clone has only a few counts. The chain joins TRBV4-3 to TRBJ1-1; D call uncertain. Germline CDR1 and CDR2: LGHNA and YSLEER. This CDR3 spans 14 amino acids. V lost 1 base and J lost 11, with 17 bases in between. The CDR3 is CASSQGAQPRRAFF. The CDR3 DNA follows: TGCGCCAGCAGCCAAGGCGCACAGCCAAGGCGGGCTTTCTTT.